The present TCR beta chain was sequenced within a study of identical twins. TCRdb used MiXCR to reprocess the 5' RACE reads, holding one entry per CDR3 protein. The sample includes hundreds of thousands of distinct CDR3 sequences, less than 25% seen only once; the top ten take approximately 4.5%. This clonotype was seen a handful of times. The CDR3 has 16 amino acids. Germline CDR1 reads SGHTS; CDR2 reads YDEGEE. V trimming: 1 base; J trimming: 7 bases; junction bases outside the gene matches: 8. The data also belong to a second study, concerning T cells expressing NK-cell markers.

V is TRBV5-8 and J is TRBJ2-1; 10 nucleotides line up with TRBD2. This sequence originates from a young woman in good health. The source material was PBMCs. The CDR3 nucleotides read TGTGCCAGCAGCTTGCCGTCTAGCGGGAGTGGAAATGAGCAGTTCTTC. Amino acid sequence: CASSLPSSGSGNEQFF.